This TCR beta chain was sequenced in a study of blood T cell repertoires in COVID-19. Study information: Spain, Italy and the United States supplied samples that represented acute and convalescent COVID-19. Sample material is recorded as cDNA or gDNA derived from T cells, B-cell-depleted T cells, or PBMCs.

This clone was counted a single time. Germline CDR1 SGHRS, CDR2 YFSETQ. The germline V and J ends were trimmed by 0 bases and 0 bases, with 10 bases remaining between them. The CDR3 extends over 15 amino acids. Study members were between about 18 and 95 years old and lived in 24 US regions. The authors' processing: Counts of nucleated cells, estimated from reference gene primer amplification, were obtained. The assay was immunoSEQ multiplex PCR, and TCRdb's table has in-frame clones only and misses some. The V and J calls and clone size come from that table; D and trimming were worked out from the DNA. Of fewer than 200,000 clones listed, 88% are singletons.

This clonotype was obtained from a woman aged 18-29 years who had recovered from COVID-19. The rearrangement joins TRBV5-1 to TRBJ2-7; perhaps TRBD2 as D (5 bases). The sample taken for sequencing was PBMCs or T cells enriched from blood (not recorded which). The CDR3: CASSLVSSASYEQYF. Here the CDR3 DNA reads TGCGCCAGCAGCTTGGTTAGTAGCGCCTCCTACGAGCAGTACTTC. The full variable domain, completed using reference TRBV5-1 and TRBJ2-7, is KAGVTQTPRYLIKTRGQQVTLSCSPISGHRSVSWYQQTPGQGLQFLFEYFSETQRNKGNFPGRFSGRQFSNSRSEMNVSTLELGDSALYLCASSLVSSASYEQYFGPGTRLTVT.